This TCR beta chain originates from a study of blood T cell repertoires in COVID-19. TCRdb keeps only in-frame clones here, not all; method: immunoSEQ multiplex PCR. The sample holds a few hundred thousand clones; around four fifths are singletons and the top ten take around 9.2%. Looked up from germline, CDR1 is SNHLY and CDR2 is FYNNEI. The CDR3 extends over 15 amino acids. The germline V and J ends were trimmed by 7 bases and 2 bases, with 17 bases remaining between them. Sequencing was done on a sample of PBMCs or T cells enriched from blood (not recorded which). The TCR originated in a man aged 40-49 years who had recovered from COVID-19. The J gene is TRBJ1-1, the V gene TRBV2, with D hard to call. The CDR3 DNA reads as TGTGCCAGCAAGTCTAGGCCGGAGCTCAACACTGAAGCTTTCTTT. It is translated as CASKSRPELNTEAFF.